The TCR beta chain described here comes from a study of blood T cell repertoires in COVID-19. Overall study: The United States, Italy and Spain provided the acute and convalescent COVID-19 samples. Sources were T cells, B-cell-depleted T cells, or PBMCs; the material itself was cDNA or gDNA.

Original analysis: Reference gene primer amplification gave estimated nucleated cell counts. The data were produced by immunoSEQ multiplex PCR, yet TCRdb's version contains in-frame clones alone and is incomplete. That table supplies the V and J calls and clone size; D and trimming were determined from the DNA. The data contain fewer than 40,000 clones, more than 85% of them seen just once; the ten biggest clones take up roughly 24%. Sequenced material: peripheral blood. This clonotype was obtained from a woman older than 75 with active or convalescent COVID-19.

The CDR3 reads CAITGQPEDGYTF. DNA for the CDR3: TGTGCCATCACCGGACAGCCCGAAGATGGCTACACCTTC. The rearrangement uses TRBV10-3 and TRBJ1-2; weak D call: TRBD1 (6 bases). This CDR3 region has 13 residues. V shed 7 bases and J shed 6 bases, with 15 bases lying between them. Per the germline V gene, CDR1 is ENHRY and CDR2 is SYGVKD.